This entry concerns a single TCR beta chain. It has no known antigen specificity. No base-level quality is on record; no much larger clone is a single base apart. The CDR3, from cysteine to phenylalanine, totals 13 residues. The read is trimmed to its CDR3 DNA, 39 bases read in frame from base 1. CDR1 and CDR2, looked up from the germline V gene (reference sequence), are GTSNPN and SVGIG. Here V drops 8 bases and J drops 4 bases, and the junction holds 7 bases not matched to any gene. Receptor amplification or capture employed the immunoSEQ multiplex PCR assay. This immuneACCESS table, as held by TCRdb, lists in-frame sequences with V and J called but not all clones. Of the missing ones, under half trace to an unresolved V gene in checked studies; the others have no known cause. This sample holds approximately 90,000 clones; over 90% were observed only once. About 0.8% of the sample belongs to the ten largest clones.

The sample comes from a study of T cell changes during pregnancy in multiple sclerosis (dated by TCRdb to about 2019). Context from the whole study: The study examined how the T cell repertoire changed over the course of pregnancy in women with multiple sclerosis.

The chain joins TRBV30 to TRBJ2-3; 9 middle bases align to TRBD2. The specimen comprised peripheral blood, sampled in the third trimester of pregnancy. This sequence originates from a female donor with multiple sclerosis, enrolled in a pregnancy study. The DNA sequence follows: TGTGCCCTAGAAGCGGGAGGCGCAGATACGCAGTATTTT. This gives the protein CALEAGGADTQYF.